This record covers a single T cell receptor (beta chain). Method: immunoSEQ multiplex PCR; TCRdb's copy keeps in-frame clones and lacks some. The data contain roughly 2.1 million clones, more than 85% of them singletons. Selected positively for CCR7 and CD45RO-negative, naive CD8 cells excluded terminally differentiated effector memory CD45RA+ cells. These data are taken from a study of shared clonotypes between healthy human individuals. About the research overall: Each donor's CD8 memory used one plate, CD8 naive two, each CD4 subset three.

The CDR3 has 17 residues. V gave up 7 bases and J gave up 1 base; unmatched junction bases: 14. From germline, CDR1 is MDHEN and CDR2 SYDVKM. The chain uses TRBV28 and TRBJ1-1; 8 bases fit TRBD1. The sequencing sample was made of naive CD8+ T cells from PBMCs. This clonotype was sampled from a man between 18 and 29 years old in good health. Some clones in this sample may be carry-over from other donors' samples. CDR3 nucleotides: TGTGCCAGCACCTACCCCCGCGGACAGGGCAGGAACACTGAAGCTTTCTTT. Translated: CASTYPRGQGRNTEAFF.